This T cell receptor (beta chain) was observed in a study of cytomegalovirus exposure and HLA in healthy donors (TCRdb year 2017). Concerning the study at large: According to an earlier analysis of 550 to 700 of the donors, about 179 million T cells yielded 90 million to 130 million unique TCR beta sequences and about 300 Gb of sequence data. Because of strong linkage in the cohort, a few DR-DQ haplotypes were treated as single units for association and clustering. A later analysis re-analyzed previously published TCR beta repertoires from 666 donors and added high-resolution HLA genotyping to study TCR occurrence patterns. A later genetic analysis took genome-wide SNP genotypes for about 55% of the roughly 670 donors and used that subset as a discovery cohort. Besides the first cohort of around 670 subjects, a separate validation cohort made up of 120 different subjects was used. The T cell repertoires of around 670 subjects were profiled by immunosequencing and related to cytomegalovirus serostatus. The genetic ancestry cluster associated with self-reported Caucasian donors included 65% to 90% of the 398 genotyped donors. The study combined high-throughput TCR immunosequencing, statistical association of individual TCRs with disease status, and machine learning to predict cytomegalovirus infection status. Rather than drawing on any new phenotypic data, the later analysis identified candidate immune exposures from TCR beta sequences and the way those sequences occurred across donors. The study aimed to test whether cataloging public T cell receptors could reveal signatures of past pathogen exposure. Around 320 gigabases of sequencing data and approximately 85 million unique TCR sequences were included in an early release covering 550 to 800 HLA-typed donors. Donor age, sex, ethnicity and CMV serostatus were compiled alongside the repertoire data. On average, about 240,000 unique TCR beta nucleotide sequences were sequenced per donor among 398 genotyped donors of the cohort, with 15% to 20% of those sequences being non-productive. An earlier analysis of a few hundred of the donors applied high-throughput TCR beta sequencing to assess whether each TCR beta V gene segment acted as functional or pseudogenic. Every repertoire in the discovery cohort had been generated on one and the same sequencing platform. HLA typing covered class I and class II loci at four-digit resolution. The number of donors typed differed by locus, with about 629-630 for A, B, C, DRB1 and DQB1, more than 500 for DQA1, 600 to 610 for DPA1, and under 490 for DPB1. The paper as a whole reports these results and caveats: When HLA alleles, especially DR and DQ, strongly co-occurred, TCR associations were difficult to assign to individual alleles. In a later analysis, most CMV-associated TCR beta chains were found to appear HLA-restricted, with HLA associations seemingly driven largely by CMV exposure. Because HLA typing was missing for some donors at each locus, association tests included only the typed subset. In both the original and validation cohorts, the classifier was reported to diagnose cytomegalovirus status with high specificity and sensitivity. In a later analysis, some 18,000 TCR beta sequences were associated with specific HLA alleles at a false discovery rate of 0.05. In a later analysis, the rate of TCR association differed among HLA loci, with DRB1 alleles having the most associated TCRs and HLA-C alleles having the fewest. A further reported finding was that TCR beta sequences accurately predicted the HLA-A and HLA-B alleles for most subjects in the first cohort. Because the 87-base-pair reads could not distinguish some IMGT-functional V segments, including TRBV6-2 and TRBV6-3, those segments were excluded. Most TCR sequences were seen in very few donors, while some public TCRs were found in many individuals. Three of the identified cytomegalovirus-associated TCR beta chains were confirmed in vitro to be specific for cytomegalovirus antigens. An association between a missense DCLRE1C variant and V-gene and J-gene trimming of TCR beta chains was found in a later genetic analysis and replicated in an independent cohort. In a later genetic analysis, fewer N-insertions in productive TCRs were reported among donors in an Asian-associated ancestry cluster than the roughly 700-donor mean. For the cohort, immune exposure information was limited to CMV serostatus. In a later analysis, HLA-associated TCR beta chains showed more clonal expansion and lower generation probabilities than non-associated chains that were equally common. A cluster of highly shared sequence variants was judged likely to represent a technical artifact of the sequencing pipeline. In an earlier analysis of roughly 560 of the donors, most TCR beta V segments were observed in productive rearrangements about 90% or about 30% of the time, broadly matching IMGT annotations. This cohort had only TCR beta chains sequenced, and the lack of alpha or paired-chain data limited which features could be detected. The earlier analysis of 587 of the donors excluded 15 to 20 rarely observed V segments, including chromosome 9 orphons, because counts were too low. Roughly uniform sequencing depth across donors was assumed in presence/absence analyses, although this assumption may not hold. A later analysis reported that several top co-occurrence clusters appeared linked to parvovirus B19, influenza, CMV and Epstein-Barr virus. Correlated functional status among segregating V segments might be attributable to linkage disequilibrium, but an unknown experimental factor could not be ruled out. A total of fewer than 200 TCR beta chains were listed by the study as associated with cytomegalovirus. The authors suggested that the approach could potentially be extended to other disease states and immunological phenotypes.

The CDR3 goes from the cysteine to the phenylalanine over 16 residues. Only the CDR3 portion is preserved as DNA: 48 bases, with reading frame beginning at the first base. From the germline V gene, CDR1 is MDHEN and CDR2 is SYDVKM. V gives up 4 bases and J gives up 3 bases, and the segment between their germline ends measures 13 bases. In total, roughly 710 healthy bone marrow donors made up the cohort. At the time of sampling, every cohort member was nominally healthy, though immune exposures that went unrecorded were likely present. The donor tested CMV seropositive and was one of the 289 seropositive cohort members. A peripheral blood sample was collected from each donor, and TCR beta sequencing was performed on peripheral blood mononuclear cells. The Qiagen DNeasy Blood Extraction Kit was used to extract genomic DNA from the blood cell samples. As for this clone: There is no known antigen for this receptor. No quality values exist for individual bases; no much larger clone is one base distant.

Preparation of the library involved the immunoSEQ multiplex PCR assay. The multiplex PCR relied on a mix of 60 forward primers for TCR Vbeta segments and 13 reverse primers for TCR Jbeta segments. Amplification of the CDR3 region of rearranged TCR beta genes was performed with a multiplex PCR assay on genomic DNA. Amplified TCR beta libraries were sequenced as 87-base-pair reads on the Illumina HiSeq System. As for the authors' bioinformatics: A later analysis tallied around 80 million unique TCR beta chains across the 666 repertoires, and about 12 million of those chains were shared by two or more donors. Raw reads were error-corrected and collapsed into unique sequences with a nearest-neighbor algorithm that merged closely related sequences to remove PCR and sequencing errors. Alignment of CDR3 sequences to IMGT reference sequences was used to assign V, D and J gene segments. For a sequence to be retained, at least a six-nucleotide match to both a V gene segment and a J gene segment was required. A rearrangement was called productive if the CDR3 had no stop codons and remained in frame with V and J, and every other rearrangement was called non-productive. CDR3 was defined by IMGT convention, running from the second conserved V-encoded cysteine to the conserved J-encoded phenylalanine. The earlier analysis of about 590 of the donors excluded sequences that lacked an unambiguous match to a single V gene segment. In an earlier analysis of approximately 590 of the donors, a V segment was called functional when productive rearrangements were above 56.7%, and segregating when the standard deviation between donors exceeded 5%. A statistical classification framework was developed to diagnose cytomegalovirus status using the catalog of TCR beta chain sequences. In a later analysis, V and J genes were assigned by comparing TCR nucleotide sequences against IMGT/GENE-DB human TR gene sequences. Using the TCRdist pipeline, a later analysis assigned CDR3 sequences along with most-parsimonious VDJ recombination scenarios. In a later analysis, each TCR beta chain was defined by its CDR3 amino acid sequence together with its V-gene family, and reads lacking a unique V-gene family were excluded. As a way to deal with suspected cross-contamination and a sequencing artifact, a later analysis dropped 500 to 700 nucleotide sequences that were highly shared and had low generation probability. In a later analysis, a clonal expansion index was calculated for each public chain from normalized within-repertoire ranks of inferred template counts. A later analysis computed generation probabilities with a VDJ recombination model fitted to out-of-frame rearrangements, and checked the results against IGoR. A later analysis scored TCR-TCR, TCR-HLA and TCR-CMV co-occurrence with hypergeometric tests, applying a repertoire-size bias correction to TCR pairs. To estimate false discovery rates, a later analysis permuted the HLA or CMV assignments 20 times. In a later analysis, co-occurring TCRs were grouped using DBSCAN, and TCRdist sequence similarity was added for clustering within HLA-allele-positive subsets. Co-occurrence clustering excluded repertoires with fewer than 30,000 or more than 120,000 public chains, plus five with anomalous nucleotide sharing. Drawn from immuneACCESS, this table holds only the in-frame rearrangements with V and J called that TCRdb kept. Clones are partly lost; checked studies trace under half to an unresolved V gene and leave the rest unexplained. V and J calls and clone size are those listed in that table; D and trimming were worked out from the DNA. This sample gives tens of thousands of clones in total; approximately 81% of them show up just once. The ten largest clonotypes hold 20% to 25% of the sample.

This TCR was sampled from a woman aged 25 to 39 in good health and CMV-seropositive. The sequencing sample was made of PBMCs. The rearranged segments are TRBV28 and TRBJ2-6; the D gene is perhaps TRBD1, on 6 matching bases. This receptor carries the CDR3 CASSSSGVGGANVLTF. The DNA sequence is TGTGCCAGCAGTTCGTCAGGGGTAGGTGGGGCCAACGTCCTGACTTTC.